This TCR beta chain came from a study of human T cells and chemical hapten exposure. The CDR3 loop spans 15 amino acids. With V trimmed by 7 bases and J by 9 bases, 13 bases remained unmatched. There are many counts of this clonotype. Documented time point: patch test 3, about 24 weeks after DPC sensitization. Treatment indicated: therapeutic diphenylcyclopropenone sensitization with weekly scalp DPC. Sequencing started from total RNA isolated from unfractionated whole blood. MiXCR, run by TCRdb on the RACE reads, gives a single entry per CDR3 protein. The sample has tens of thousands of distinct CDR3 sequences, more than 8% seen once.

This receptor was taken from a middle-aged man with alopecia areata. Some clones in this sample may be carry-over from other donors' samples. The chain combines TRBV12-3 or TRBV12-4 with TRBJ2-1, with 9 positions matching TRBD2. Source: whole blood, taken in connection with sensitization to the hapten diphenylcyclopropenone (DPC). This CDR3 reads CASKELAGGPGEQFF. CDR3 in DNA: TGTGCCAGCAAAGAACTCGCGGGAGGGCCGGGTGAGCAGTTCTTC.